One T cell receptor beta chain is described in this entry. Its antigen is currently unknown. The data were obtained in a study of cytomegalovirus exposure and HLA in healthy donors. Study outcomes and limitations: A later analysis showed TCR association rates differing by HLA locus, peaking at DRB1 and lowest at HLA-C. Cytomegalovirus status, reportedly, was diagnosed with high specificity and sensitivity by the classifier.

Primers: 60 Vbeta forward and 13 Jbeta reverse. The method was immunoSEQ multiplex PCR; TCRdb's version includes in-frame clones alone and lacks a portion of them. Among tens of thousands of clones listed, around 76% were seen once. The CDR3 runs to 17 residues. V gave up 1 base and J gave up 7 bases; unmatched junction bases: 11. The germline CDR1 and CDR2 sequences are SGHTA and FQGNSA. The gene calls are TRBV7-2 and TRBJ2-2, with 8 bases that match TRBD1. Sample: PBMCs. The source is a man aged 45-65 years in good health and CMV-seronegative. The CDR3 loop reads CASSLGPGGAIIGELFF. For the CDR3, the DNA is TGTGCCAGCAGCTTAGGCCCAGGGGGCGCTATTATCGGGGAGCTGTTTTTT.